The text below deals with one TCR beta chain. Antigen unknown. In germline, CDR1 is SGHRS, CDR2 YFSETQ. With 4 bases clipped from V and 6 bases from J, the junction kept 7 bases outside the gene matches. The CDR3 has 14 residues. These data belong to a study of OX40 agonist ivuxolimab in advanced cancers. The wider study: Patients were treated with ivuxolimab, an agonistic anti-OX40 (CD134) antibody. The study's findings and limits: Among expanded peripheral T cells, antigen specificity went undetermined.

TCRdb keeps only in-frame clones here, not all; method: immunoSEQ multiplex PCR. This sample has about 58,000 clones, with approximately 83% found just once. The sample consisted of CD4+ or CD8+ T cells sorted from blood, taken in a trial of the OX40 agonist ivuxolimab. The genes are TRBV5-1 and TRBJ1-2; 9 nucleotides match TRBD1. The origin of this receptor is an adult with an advanced solid tumor such as melanoma, head and neck, liver or kidney cancer. CDR3 coding DNA: TGCGCCAGCAGCCCAACGACAGGGGGAAATGGCTACACCTTC. Translating gives CASSPTTGGNGYTF.